This TCR beta chain was profiled in a study of T cell responses to AZD1222 COVID-19 vaccine. Study outcomes and limitations: Reports say nearly half of spike-specific TCRs go after unmutated variant regions.

Using immunoSEQ multiplex PCR, the repertoire was profiled, and TCRdb retains in-frame clones only, with some absent. The data show roughly 170,000 clones, with about 85% seen just once and 2.5% to 3% held by the top ten. As concerns this clone: The antigen is unknown.

Germline V CDR1 and CDR2: SNHLY, FYNNEI. The CDR3 is made up of 15 amino acids. V shed 7 bases, J shed 12 bases, and the junction held 19 bases outside the gene matches. Sequences were derived from peripheral blood, sampled on day 0 of AZD1222 vaccination. The sequence was obtained from an adult in good health. The rearrangement uses TRBV2 and TRBJ2-7; 9 bases agree with TRBD1. CDR3 nucleotides: TGTGCCAGCACCCTCGTCCCGGGACAGGGCCTAGATCGGTACTTC. Its translation is CASTLVPGQGLDRYF.